This T cell receptor beta chain was obtained from a study of cytomegalovirus exposure and HLA in healthy donors. Study-wide results and limits: Previously analyzed data showed that most TCR beta V segments were productive at a frequency of about 87% or about 30%. Reportedly, diagnosis of cytomegalovirus status by the classifier showed high specificity and sensitivity.

This CDR3 region has 14 residues. After removal of 6 bases from V and 2 bases from J, the junction contained 3 bases not matched to a gene. The V gene's germline CDR1 is MNHNS and CDR2 SASEGT. A multiplex PCR was run with 60 Vbeta primers and 13 Jbeta primers. Assay used: immunoSEQ multiplex PCR; TCRdb lists only in-frame clones, some missing. The sample has around 200,000 clones, roughly four fifths seen once. This clone showed up just once. What it recognizes is unknown. Healthy bone marrow donors made up the donor group. Donors were nominally healthy when sampled, though unrecorded immune exposures were likely.

The TCR originated in a man in his forties or fifties in good health and CMV-seronegative. Sequencing was done on a sample of PBMCs. The chain has TRBV6-1 and TRBJ1-4; 7 nucleotides match TRBD1. The CDR3 sequence: CASSRQGTNEKLFF. The CDR3 DNA follows: TGTGCCAGCAGCCGACAGGGCACTAATGAAAAACTGTTTTTT.